This T cell receptor (beta chain) originates from a study of CD8 T cells in Susac syndrome. Healthy donors formed controls matched for age and sex. FACS enriched CD8+ TEMRA cells, while bulk CD8+ and CD4+ were negatively isolated. Reverse transcription of about 0.45 to 1 ug RNA was carried out with random hexamers. TCRdb reprocessed the immunoSEQ multiplex PCR reads via MiXCR and lists one record per CDR3 protein. Of approximately 170,000 distinct CDR3 sequences in the sample, about 90% are singletons; the top ten hold around 0.079%. The CDR3 runs to 13 residues. The V end was cut by 3 bases, the J end by 2 bases, with 6 bases between. Germline loops: CDR1 MRHNA, CDR2 SNTAGT. Points on this clonotype: Its antigen is unidentified.

Study-wide findings and caveats: Regarding the TCR sequencing and HLA analysis, the study admitted that a relatively small number of individuals were involved.

The sequencing input was CD4+ T cells from PBMCs. The chain uses TRBV6-4 and TRBJ2-3; D remains unclear. This receptor was taken from a human donor in good health. CDR3 residues: CASSDWITDTQYF. DNA for the CDR3: TGTGCCAGCAGTGATTGGATCACAGATACGCAGTATTTT.